A selection of T cell receptor beta chains follows, all from one sample in a study of blood T cell repertoires in COVID-19. The method was immunoSEQ multiplex PCR; TCRdb's version includes in-frame clones alone and lacks a portion of them. The data contain 200,000 to 250,000 clones, around 89% of them seen just once; the ten biggest clones take up 2% to 3%. The source material was peripheral blood. The receptors were sampled from a man aged 25 to 40 with COVID-19, enrolled during active disease. Each CDR3 is given with its conserved first and last residue. D genes are given only for firm matches. The size field is filled for only some rows; it gives once, few, many or a size class.

>TRBJ1-1|TRBV5-5|.|.
TGTGCCAGCAGCTTGTTAGTACAGGACACTGAAGCTTTCTTT
CASSLLVQDTEAFF
>TRBJ2-7|TRBV21-1|.|.
TGTGCCAGCAGCAAAGCGCCTCTAGCGGGAGCCTACGAGCAGTACTTC
CASSKAPLAGAYEQYF
>TRBJ2-1|TRBV7-3|.|.
TGTGCCAGCAGCTTAATCACAGGGTCCTACAATGAGCAGTTCTTC
CASSLITGSYNEQFF
>TRBJ2-5|TRBV28|TRBD2|.
TGTGCCAGCAGTCCGGGTTGGCTAGCGGGGGTCCTGGGAGAGACCCAGTACTTC
CASSPGWLAGVLGETQYF
>TRBJ2-7|TRBV28|.|.
TGTGCCAGCAGCCTGGGGGGGGCCCACTACGAGCAGTACTTC
CASSLGGAHYEQYF
>TRBJ2-2|TRBV2|TRBD1|.
TGTGCCAGCAGTACTACGACAGGGTCGGCCGGGGAGCTGTTTTTT
CASSTTTGSAGELFF
>TRBJ2-7|TRBV30|TRBD2|.
TGTGCCTGGAGTTGGACTAGTCGATCCGAGCAGTACTTC
CAWSWTSRSEQYF
>TRBJ1-1|TRBV6-1|.|.
TGTGCCAGCAGTGAAACCCTAAGGACAAGGCTGGGGGGATTT
CASSETLRTRLGGF
>TRBJ1-3|TRBV13|.|.
TGTGCCAGCGAAGGAGGACAGCTCTCTGGAAACACCATATATTTT
CASEGGQLSGNTIYF
>TRBJ2-7|TRBV3-1/TRBV3-2|.|once
TGTGCCAGCAGCCAAGGGCCATCCTACGAGCAGTACTTC
CASSQGPSYEQYF
>TRBJ1-1|TRBV7-9|.|.
TGTGCCAGCAGTTTACCCACACCTGAAGCTTTCTTT
CASSLPTPEAFF
>TRBJ1-4|TRBV24-1|.|.
TGTGCCACCAGTGATTGGGGAGGGGATGAAAAACTGTTTTTT
CATSDWGGDEKLFF
>TRBJ2-6|TRBV7-8|.|.
TGTGCCAGCAGCTCACAACCGAGGGTGAGGTCTGGGGCCAACGTCCTGACTTTC
CASSSQPRVRSGANVLTF
>TRBJ2-7|TRBV18|TRBD2|.
TGTGCCAGCTCACCTACGTCTAGCGGGGGTTCCTACGAGCAGTACTTC
CASSPTSSGGSYEQYF
>TRBJ2-7|TRBV3-1/TRBV3-2|.|.
TGTGCCAGCAGCCAAGTGGTTAGCGGAAGCTCCTACGAGCAGTACTTC
CASSQVVSGSSYEQYF
>TRBJ2-5|TRBV9|TRBD1|.
TGTGCCAGCAGCCCACAGGGGGAGACCCAGTACTTC
CASSPQGETQYF
>TRBJ2-7|TRBV6-5|.|.
TGTGCCAGCAGTTACTCGCAGGCTAAGTCCTACGAGCAGTACTTC
CASSYSQAKSYEQYF
>TRBJ1-1|TRBV7-9|.|.
TGTGCCAGCAGCAGGGACGGAGGCACTGAAGCTTTCTTT
CASSRDGGTEAFF
>TRBJ1-5|TRBV5-1|.|.
TGCGCCAGCAGCTTGCAAGGGGCTAGCAATCAGCCCCAGCATTTT
CASSLQGASNQPQHF
>TRBJ1-6|TRBV2|TRBD1|once
TGTGCCAGCAGGAACCAGCGACAGGGAGATAATTCACCCCTCCACTTT
CASRNQRQGDNSPLHF
>TRBJ2-6|TRBV4-1|TRBD1|.
TGCGCCAGCAGCCGCGGGGATGGGCAGGGGGCGCGTGGGGCCAACGTCCTGACTTTC
CASSRGDGQGARGANVLTF
>TRBJ1-5|TRBV18|TRBD1|.
TGTGCCAGCTCACCAGAGGGGGCCAATCAGCCCCAGCATTTT
CASSPEGANQPQHF